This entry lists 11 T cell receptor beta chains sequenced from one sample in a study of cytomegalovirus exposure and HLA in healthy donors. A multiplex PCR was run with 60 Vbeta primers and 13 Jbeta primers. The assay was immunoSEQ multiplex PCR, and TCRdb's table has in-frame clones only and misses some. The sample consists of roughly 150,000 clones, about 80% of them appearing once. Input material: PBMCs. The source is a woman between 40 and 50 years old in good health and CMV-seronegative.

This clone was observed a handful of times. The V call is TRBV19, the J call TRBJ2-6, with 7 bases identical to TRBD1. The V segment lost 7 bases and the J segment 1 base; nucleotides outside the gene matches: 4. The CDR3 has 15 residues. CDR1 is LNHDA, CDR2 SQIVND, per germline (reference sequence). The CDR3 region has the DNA TGTGCCAGTACGACAGGGTTTTCTGGGGCCAACGTCCTGACTTTC. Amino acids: CASTTGFSGANVLTF.

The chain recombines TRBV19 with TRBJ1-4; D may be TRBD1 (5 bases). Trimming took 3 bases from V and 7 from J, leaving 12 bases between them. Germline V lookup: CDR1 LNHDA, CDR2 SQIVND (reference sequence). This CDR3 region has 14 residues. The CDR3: CASSIWGASEKLFF. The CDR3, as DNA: TGTGCCAGTAGTATTTGGGGCGCGAGTGAAAAACTGTTTTTT. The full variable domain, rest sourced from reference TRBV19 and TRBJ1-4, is DGGITQSPKYLFRKEGQNVTLSCEQNLNHDAMYWYRQDPGQGLRLIYYSQIVNDFQKGDIAEGYSVSREKKESFPLTVTSAQKNPTAFYLCASSIWGASEKLFFGSGTQLSVL.

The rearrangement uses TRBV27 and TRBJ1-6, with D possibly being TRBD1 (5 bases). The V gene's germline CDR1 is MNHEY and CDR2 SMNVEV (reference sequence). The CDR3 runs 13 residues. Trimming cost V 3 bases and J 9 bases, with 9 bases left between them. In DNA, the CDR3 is TGTGCCAGCAGTTTGAGGGGACTTTCACCCCTCCACTTT. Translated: CASSLRGLSPLHF.

CDR3 sequence reads: CASSEGRGGGQETQYF. CDR3 sequence (DNA): TGTGCCAGCAGCGAAGGGAGGGGAGGAGGGCAAGAGACCCAGTACTTC. This chain joins TRBV21-1 and TRBJ2-5; the D call of TRBD2 is as the table states it, not checked on the DNA. TRBV21-1 is termed a pseudogene. This CDR3 is 16 amino acids long.

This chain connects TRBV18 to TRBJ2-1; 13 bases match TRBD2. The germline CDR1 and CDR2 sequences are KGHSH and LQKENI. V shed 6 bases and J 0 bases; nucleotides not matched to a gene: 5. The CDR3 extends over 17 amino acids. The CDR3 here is CASSFGLAGASYNEQFF. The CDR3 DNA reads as TGTGCCAGCTCTTTCGGACTAGCGGGAGCCTCCTACAATGAGCAGTTCTTC.

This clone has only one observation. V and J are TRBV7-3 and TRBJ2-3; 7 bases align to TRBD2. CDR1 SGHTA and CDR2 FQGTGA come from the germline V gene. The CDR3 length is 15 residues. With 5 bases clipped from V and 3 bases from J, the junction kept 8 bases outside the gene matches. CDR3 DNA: TGTGCCAGCAGCCCGCGGGGGTACCCGACAGATACGCAGTATTTT. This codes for CASSPRGYPTDTQYF. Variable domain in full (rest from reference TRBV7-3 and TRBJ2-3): GAGVSQTPSNKVTEKGKYVELRCDPISGHTALYWYRQSLGQGPEFLIYFQGTGAADDSGLPNDRFFAVRPEGSVSTLKIQRTERGDSAVYLCASSPRGYPTDTQYFGPGTRLTVL.

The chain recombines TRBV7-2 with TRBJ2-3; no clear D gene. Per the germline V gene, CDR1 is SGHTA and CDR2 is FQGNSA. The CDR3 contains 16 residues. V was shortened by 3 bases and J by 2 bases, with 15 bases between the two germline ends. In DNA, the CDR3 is TGTGCCAGCAGCTTTATGTCCTTTGGAGACACAGATACGCAGTATTTT. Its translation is CASSFMSFGDTDTQYF.

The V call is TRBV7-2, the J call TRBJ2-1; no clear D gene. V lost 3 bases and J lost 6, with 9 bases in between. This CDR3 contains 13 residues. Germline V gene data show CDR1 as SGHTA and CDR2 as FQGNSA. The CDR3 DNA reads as TGTGCCAGCAGCTTTCGCCAGGTCAATGAGCAGTTCTTC. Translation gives CASSFRQVNEQFF.

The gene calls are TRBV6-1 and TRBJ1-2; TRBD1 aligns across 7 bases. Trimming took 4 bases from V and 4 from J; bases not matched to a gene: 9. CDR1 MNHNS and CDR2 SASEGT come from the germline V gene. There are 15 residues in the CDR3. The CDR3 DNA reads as TGTGCCAGCAGTGGTGGAGACAGGGCGACCTATGGCTACACCTTC. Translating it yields CASSGGDRATYGYTF.

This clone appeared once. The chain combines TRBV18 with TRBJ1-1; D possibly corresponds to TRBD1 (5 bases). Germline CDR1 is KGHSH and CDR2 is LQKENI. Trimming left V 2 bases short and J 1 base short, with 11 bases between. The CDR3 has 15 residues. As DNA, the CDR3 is TGTGCCAGCTCACCAACCCAGACAGCGAACACTGAAGCTTTCTTT. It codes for CASSPTQTANTEAFF. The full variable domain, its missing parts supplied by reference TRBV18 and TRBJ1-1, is NAGVMQNPRHLVRRRGQEARLRCSPMKGHSHVYWYRQLPEEGLKFMVYLQKENIIDESGMPKERFSAEFPKEGPSILRIQQVVRGDSAAYFCASSPTQTANTEAFFGQGTRLTVV.

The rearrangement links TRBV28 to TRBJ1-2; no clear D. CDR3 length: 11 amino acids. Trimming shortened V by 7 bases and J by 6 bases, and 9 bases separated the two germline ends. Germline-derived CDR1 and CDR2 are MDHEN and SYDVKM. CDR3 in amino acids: CASTQNNGYTF. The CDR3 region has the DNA TGTGCCAGCACCCAGAATAATGGCTACACCTTC.